These T cell receptor beta chains were read from a single sample in a study of T cell responses to AZD1222 COVID-19 vaccine. Measured with immunoSEQ multiplex PCR; TCRdb has only the in-frame clones, and not every one. This table holds under 70,000 clones, 80% to 90% found once. Sequences were derived from peripheral blood, sampled on day 0 of AZD1222 vaccination. The receptors here all came from an adult in good health. Each CDR3 is given with its conserved first and last residue. A D gene is named only where the DNA matches it firmly. The size entry is marked missing in some rows and otherwise reads once, few, many or a size class.

clone_size,cdr3_length,j_call,d_call,v_call,cdr3_aa,cdr3_nt
.,14,TRBJ2-1,.,TRBV28,CATLRASVYNEQFF,TGTGCCACCCTAAGGGCTAGCGTATACAATGAGCAGTTCTTC
.,13,TRBJ2-5,TRBD1,TRBV7-9,CASSSRGPETQYF,TGTGCCAGCAGCTCCAGGGGGCCGGAGACCCAGTACTTC
.,15,TRBJ2-5,.,TRBV18,CASSPRVWGEETQYF,TGTGCCAGCTCACCACGGGTATGGGGCGAGGAGACCCAGTACTTC
few,14,TRBJ2-1,TRBD2,TRBV9,CASSVGGGRVEQFF,TGTGCCAGCAGCGTAGGCGGCGGGAGGGTTGAGCAGTTCTTC
.,15,TRBJ2-3,.,TRBV4-3,CASSQDPGAGDTQYF,TGCGCCAGCAGCCAAGATCCCGGGGCCGGAGATACGCAGTATTTT
.,18,TRBJ1-6,.,TRBV4-3,CASSQSVQGSGYNSPLHF,TGCGCCAGCAGCCAATCGGTCCAGGGGTCGGGGTATAATTCACCCCTCCACTTT
.,14,TRBJ1-2,.,TRBV24-1,CATSDLDRSDGYTF,TGTGCCACCAGTGACCTGGACAGATCAGATGGCTACACCTTC
.,17,TRBJ2-2,TRBD2,TRBV9,CASSVGSLAGNTGELFF,TGTGCCAGCAGCGTAGGGTCCCTAGCGGGGAACACCGGGGAGCTGTTTTTT
.,13,TRBJ1-2,.,TRBV2,CASSEGKEGGYTF,TGTGCCAGCAGTGAAGGAAAAGAGGGTGGCTACACCTTC
.,14,TRBJ2-3,.,TRBV7-3,CASSFRDSTDTQYF,TGTGCCAGCAGCTTCCGGGACAGCACAGATACGCAGTATTTT
.,11,TRBJ1-3,.,TRBV4-3,CASSDFHTIYF,TGCGCCAGCAGCGATTTCCACACCATATATTTT
.,11,TRBJ1-1,.,TRBV6-6,CASSKQVEAFF,TGTGCCAGCAGTAAACAGGTTGAAGCTTTCTTT
.,14,TRBJ1-1,.,TRBV6-5,CASSNAGHGTEAFF,TGTGCCAGCAGTAACGCCGGTCACGGCACTGAAGCTTTCTTT
.,13,TRBJ2-7,.,TRBV18,CASSRTDQHEQYF,TGTGCCAGCTCGAGGACAGACCAACACGAGCAGTACTTC
.,16,TRBJ1-3,TRBD1,TRBV6-6,CASRSSGTGAGNTIYF,TGTGCCAGCAGGTCCTCCGGGACAGGGGCTGGAAACACCATATATTTT
few,13,TRBJ1-6,TRBD1,TRBV5-1,CASSPGTDSPLHF,TGCGCCAGCAGCCCAGGGACAGATTCACCCCTCCACTTT